These 23 T cell receptor beta chains originate from one sample sequenced in a study of blood T cell repertoires in COVID-19. TCRdb's table, derived via immunoSEQ multiplex PCR, lists solely in-frame clones and lacks some. The data contain about 250,000 clones, approximately 85% of them seen just once; the ten biggest clones take up approximately 4%. The sample consisted of PBMCs or T cells enriched from blood (not recorded which). All receptors come from a woman aged 25 to 39 who had recovered from COVID-19.

The chain has TRBV18 and TRBJ2-7; tentatively, D is TRBD2 (7 bases). Per germline, CDR1 KGHSH and CDR2 LQKENI. This CDR3 is 13 amino acids long. The V end lost 5 bases, the J end lost 3 bases, and 11 bases lay between the germline ends. Written as DNA, the CDR3 is TGTGCCAGCTCAGGGGGGGCAAACTACGAGCAGTACTTC. It codes for CASSGGANYEQYF.

V and J are TRBV19 and TRBJ2-1; TRBD1 agrees at 7 bases. CDR1 and CDR2 (germline): LNHDA, SQIVND (reference sequence). This CDR3 comprises 14 residues. The V and J ends lost 4 bases and 3 bases, in that order; junction bases with no gene match: 3. CDR3 residues: CASSRQGFYNEQFF. In nucleotides, the CDR3 is TGTGCCAGTAGTAGACAGGGCTTCTACAATGAGCAGTTCTTC.

The V and J genes are TRBV7-7 and TRBJ2-7; 7 bases match TRBD1. The germline gives CDR1 SSHAT, CDR2 FNYEAQ (reference sequence). There are 13 residues in the CDR3. V trimming: 3 bases; J trimming: 4 bases; junction bases outside the gene matches: 3. This chain's CDR3 is CASSLGTVYEQYF. The CDR3 DNA reads as TGTGCCAGCAGCTTGGGGACAGTTTACGAGCAGTACTTC.

The chain links TRBV28 to TRBJ2-7, with D hard to call. The V end lost 3 bases, the J end lost 5 bases, and 14 bases lay between the germline ends. This CDR3 region has 14 residues. The germline gives CDR1 MDHEN, CDR2 SYDVKM. Here the CDR3 reads CASSFGRPPHEQYF. The CDR3, as DNA: TGTGCCAGCAGTTTTGGCCGCCCCCCCCACGAGCAGTACTTC. Full variable domain (missing parts from reference TRBV28 and TRBJ2-7): DVKVTQSSRYLVKRTGEKVFLECVQDMDHENMFWYRQDPGLGLRLIYFSYDVKMKEKGDIPEGYSVSREKKERFSLILESASTNQTSMYLCASSFGRPPHEQYFGPGTRLTVT.

The gene calls are TRBV30 and TRBJ2-3, with 7 nucleotides matching TRBD2. J lost 2 bases, V lost 0 bases, and 5 bases had no gene match. Germline CDR1 GTSNPN, CDR2 SVGIG (reference sequence). The CDR3 totals 15 residues. CDR3 sequence reads: CAWSVPSGATDTQYF. The CDR3 DNA reads TGTGCCTGGAGTGTGCCCAGCGGGGCCACAGATACGCAGTATTTT.

The chain uses TRBV5-1 and TRBJ1-1; D is perhaps TRBD1 (5 bases). The CDR3 is 14 amino acids. Germline V gives CDR1 SGHRS, CDR2 YFSETQ. V was shortened by 0 bases and J by 2 bases, with 8 bases between the two germline ends. As DNA, the CDR3 is TGCGCCAGCAGCTTGGACCAGGGTAACACTGAAGCTTTCTTT. This encodes CASSLDQGNTEAFF.

The genes are TRBV4-1 and TRBJ2-3; TRBD2 might be the D (7 bases). Per germline, CDR1 MGHRA and CDR2 YSYEKL. Trimming left V 1 base short and J 3 bases short, with 17 bases between. The CDR3 covers 17 residues. The CDR3 reads CASSQGPGGFGTDTQYF. The DNA for the CDR3 is TGCGCCAGCAGCCAAGGTCCGGGGGGCTTTGGTACAGATACGCAGTATTTT.

The V and J genes are TRBV7-8 and TRBJ1-2; no clear D gene. This CDR3 spans 15 amino acids. CDR1 and CDR2 from the germline V gene are SGHVS and FQNEAQ. Trimming removed 0 bases from V and 0 bases from J, with 8 bases in between. The CDR3 loop reads CASSLARLTNYGYTF. The CDR3 DNA reads TGTGCCAGCAGCTTAGCGAGGCTTACTAACTATGGCTACACCTTC.

This clone turned up a few times. The chain uses TRBV4-1 and TRBJ1-6; possibly TRBD1 for D (6 bases). With 1 base removed from V and 2 bases from J, the gap between germline ends came to 12 bases. The CDR3 runs to 17 residues. Germline V gene sequence: CDR1 MGHRA, CDR2 YSYEKL. The CDR3: CASSQARGGTYNSPLHF. The CDR3, as DNA: TGCGCCAGCAGCCAAGCCAGGGGAGGGACCTATAATTCACCCCTCCACTTT.

This clone was seen once. J is TRBJ1-2 and V is TRBV10-2, with D perhaps TRBD1 (5 bases). Germline V CDR1 and CDR2: WSHSY, SAAADI. Trimming cost V 5 bases and J 7 bases, with 20 bases left between them. The CDR3 runs 15 residues. The CDR3 protein is CASSPGLTILSGYTF. The CDR3 DNA follows: TGCGCCAGCAGTCCGGGACTGACAATCCTCAGTGGCTACACCTTC.

This clone was seen just once. The chain joins TRBV6-5 to TRBJ1-3; maybe TRBD1 (5 bases). CDR3 length: 14 residues. V was shortened by 6 bases and J by 0 bases, with 9 bases between the two germline ends. Germline CDR1 MNHEY, CDR2 SVGAGI. The CDR3 protein is CASRQDRSGNTIYF. In nucleotides, the CDR3 is TGTGCCAGCAGACAGGACCGCTCTGGAAACACCATATATTTT.

The chain uses TRBV24-1 and TRBJ1-5; 10 bases agree with TRBD1. Germline V gene sequence: CDR1 KGHDR, CDR2 SFDVKD. The CDR3 extends over 13 amino acids. With V trimmed by 1 base and J by 12 bases, 2 bases remained unmatched. As DNA, the CDR3 is TGTGCCACCAGTGATTTCGGACAGGGGGTCCAGCATTTT. Protein sequence: CATSDFGQGVQHF.

The CDR3 DNA is TGTGCCAGCGAAGGGACTAGCGGGAGGGGAACAGATACGCAGTATTTT. Protein: CASEGTSGRGTDTQYF. The V call is TRBV28, the J call TRBJ2-3; 16 nucleotides match TRBD2. The CDR3 loop spans 16 amino acids. V trimming: 8 bases; J trimming: 3 bases; junction bases outside the gene matches: 5. Germline V gives CDR1 MDHEN, CDR2 SYDVKM.

The chain employs TRBV12-3 or TRBV12-4 and TRBJ1-1; possible D gene TRBD1, 5 bases. The CDR3 has 12 residues. Trimming removed 3 bases from V and 10 bases from J, with 12 bases in between. The CDR3: CASSFPGLGAFF. DNA for the CDR3: TGTGCCAGCAGTTTTCCGGGACTTGGAGCTTTCTTT.

V usage is TRBV7-9 and J usage is TRBJ1-2, with 9 bases identical to TRBD1. The junction had 3 bases not matched to a gene; V was cut back by 0 bases and J by 4 bases. The CDR3 is made up of 15 amino acids. CDR1 and CDR2 from the germline V gene are SEHNR and FQNEAQ (reference sequence). The CDR3 region is CASSLAGQGLYGYTF. CDR3 coding DNA: TGTGCCAGCAGCTTAGCGGGACAGGGACTCTATGGCTACACCTTC. The whole variable domain, filled in from reference TRBV7-9 and TRBJ1-2, reads DTGVSQNPRHKITKRGQNVTFRCDPISEHNRLYWYRQTLGQGPEFLTYFQNEAQLEKSRLLSDRFSAERPKGSFSTLEIQRTEQGDSAMYLCASSLAGQGLYGYTFGSGTRLTVV.

The chain couples TRBV28 to TRBJ1-1; D is ambiguous. CDR1 and CDR2 (germline): MDHEN, SYDVKM. The CDR3 totals 16 residues. With 2 bases removed from V and 3 bases from J, the gap between germline ends came to 16 bases. This chain's CDR3 is CASSLGSLGGDTEAFF. The CDR3 DNA reads as TGTGCCAGCAGTTTAGGGTCCCTCGGCGGTGACACTGAAGCTTTCTTT. Drawing the rest from reference TRBV28 and TRBJ1-1, the complete variable domain is DVKVTQSSRYLVKRTGEKVFLECVQDMDHENMFWYRQDPGLGLRLIYFSYDVKMKEKGDIPEGYSVSREKKERFSLILESASTNQTSMYLCASSLGSLGGDTEAFFGQGTRLTVV.

This chain uses TRBV11-2 with TRBJ2-1, with TRBD1 matching 9 bases. Trimming removed 5 bases from V and 5 bases from J; junction bases left unmatched: 7. Germline V lookup: CDR1 SGHAT, CDR2 FQNNGV. This CDR3 region has 15 residues. CDR3 coding DNA: TGTGCCAGCAGCCCCCCCGGGACAGGGAACAATGAGCAGTTCTTC. Protein: CASSPPGTGNNEQFF.

V and J are TRBV6-5 and TRBJ1-6, with 7 bases fitting TRBD1. The germline V gene encodes CDR1 MNHEY and CDR2 SVGAGI. V lost 0 bases, J lost 6 bases, and 5 bases stayed unmatched. This CDR3 spans 16 amino acids. The CDR3 protein is CASSYSRQGLNSPLHF. As DNA, the CDR3 is TGTGCCAGCAGTTACTCGAGACAGGGACTTAATTCACCCCTCCACTTT.

The chain has TRBV28 and TRBJ2-7; 7 bases are shared with TRBD1. CDR3 length: 20 residues. The V segment lost 3 bases and the J segment 1 base; nucleotides outside the gene matches: 21. Per the germline V gene, CDR1 is MDHEN and CDR2 is SYDVKM. The CDR3 DNA follows: TGTGCCAGCAGTTTCCCAAGGGACCTAATGTGGGACAGACATTCCTACGAGCAGTACTTC. Protein sequence: CASSFPRDLMWDRHSYEQYF.

V usage is TRBV27 and J usage is TRBJ1-1; possible D gene TRBD1, 6 bases. V lost 8 bases, J lost 6 bases, and 10 bases lay in between. The CDR3 runs 11 residues. Per germline, CDR1 MNHEY and CDR2 SMNVEV (reference sequence). CDR3 in DNA: TGTGCCAGCTCCAGGGGCGCTGAAGCTTTCTTT. Translation: CASSRGAEAFF.

V and J are TRBV7-9 and TRBJ1-3; D is unresolved. From germline, CDR1 is SEHNR and CDR2 FQNEAQ (reference sequence). The CDR3 runs to 19 residues. Trimming removed 6 bases from V and 0 bases from J, with 24 bases in between. CDR3 in amino acids: CASSHPQGGSPTSGNTIYF. The CDR3 DNA follows: TGTGCCAGCAGTCATCCACAAGGCGGCAGCCCCACCTCTGGAAACACCATATATTTT.

The chain joins TRBV4-1 to TRBJ1-5; weak D call: TRBD1 (5 bases). Germline V gene lookup returns CDR1 MGHRA and CDR2 YSYEKL. V was cut by 1 base and J by 8 bases, with 18 bases left in between. This CDR3 has 16 amino acids. The CDR3 region has the DNA TGCGCCAGCAGCCAAGGTTGGGGATCCCGGGGGGAGCCCCAGCATTTT. It specifies CASSQGWGSRGEPQHF.

This chain links TRBV9 with TRBJ2-5, with 11 bases lining up with TRBD1. Trimming at V came to 0 bases and at J to 5 bases, leaving 6 bases not matched to a gene. CDR3 length: 16 amino acids. CDR1 is SGDLS, CDR2 YYNGEE, per germline. The CDR3 spells CASSVGGQGDPETQYF. Here the CDR3 DNA reads TGTGCCAGCAGCGTAGGGGGACAGGGGGATCCGGAGACCCAGTACTTC.